This T cell receptor (beta chain) was profiled in a study of T cell responses to AZD1222 COVID-19 vaccine. Second-dose recipients at about 4 or about 12 weeks were treated as one pooled group. V lost 5 bases and J lost 8, with 13 bases in between. This CDR3 spans 13 amino acids. The V gene's germline CDR1 is SGHRS and CDR2 YFSETQ. Clones were read by immunoSEQ multiplex PCR, and TCRdb kept only the in-frame ones, dropping some. The table has about 160,000 clones, roughly 90% seen once; the top ten hold roughly 4%. This chain links TRBV5-1 with TRBJ2-2; a possible D gene is TRBD1 (5 bases). This specimen consisted of peripheral blood, obtained 28 days after the second AZD1222 dose. The TCR sequence derives from an adult who received the AZD1222 COVID-19 vaccine. CDR3: CASRGDSSGELFF. The CDR3 coding sequence is TGCGCCAGCAGAGGAGACAGTTCGGGGGAGCTGTTTTTT.